This T cell receptor beta chain comes out of a study of blood T cell repertoires in COVID-19. Overall study context: Italy, Spain and the United States were the sources of the convalescent and acute COVID-19 samples.

CDR3 length equals 14 residues. Trimming at V came to 3 bases and at J to 6 bases, leaving 3 bases not matched to a gene. CDR1 is LGHDT and CDR2 is YNNKEL in the germline V gene (reference sequence). TCRdb's copy holds only in-frame clones and misses some; the assay was immunoSEQ multiplex PCR. The sample includes roughly 110,000 clones, approximately 80% seen only once; the top ten take about 0.8%. V usage is TRBV3-1 (or the pseudogene TRBV3-2) and J usage is TRBJ2-2; 8 nucleotides match TRBD1. The source material was peripheral blood. The TCR originated in a woman aged 70 to 79 with acute or convalescent COVID-19. The CDR3 nucleotides are TGTGCCAGCAGCCAGCCGGACAGGGCCGGGGAGCTGTTTTTT. This codes for CASSQPDRAGELFF.